This T cell receptor (beta chain) comes out of a study of response to subunit inactivated influenza vaccine (dated by TCRdb to the late 2010s). With respect to the entire study: To follow how T cells responded to a trivalent subunit inactivated influenza vaccine, the researchers relied on deep quantitative profiling of the T cell receptor repertoire.

The CDR3, from cysteine to phenylalanine, totals 15 residues. Only the CDR3 DNA stays, 45 bases, in frame from base 1. Clipping removes 2 bases from V and 4 bases from J, with 5 as the unmatched junction base count. From a lookup of the germline V gene, CDR1 and CDR2 are ENHRY and SYGVKD. Only a few counts were recorded for this clonotype. Its antigen is still unknown. No much larger clonotype is one base removed from it; base qualities were not supplied. Study-wide findings and limitations: The authors proposed that each seasonal influenza vaccination may bring in only a limited number of new T cells.

Library construction relied on RT-PCR. The instrument given in TCRdb is Illumina HiSeq 2500. TCRdb passed the public sequencing reads through fastp at Q25 and MiXCR, retaining productive beta sequences. Each entry merges the rows of one CDR3 protein and shows their most common DNA and genes. Present in this sample are 600,000 to 700,000 distinct CDR3 sequences, approximately 15% of which were seen just once. Roughly 7.2% of the sample is taken by the ten largest. This chain is built from TRBV10-3 and TRBJ1-3; 7 bases in the middle match TRBD1. The clonotype was recovered from a middle-aged man who received an inactivated influenza vaccine. Donor details come from another sample of the same person, matched by shared clones. Source: PBMCs from blood, taken approximately 15 days before vaccination. The DNA sequence is as follows: TGTGCCATCAGTGAGGACAGGGTACCCGGAAACACCATATATTTT. Its translation reads: CAISEDRVPGNTIYF.